A selection of T cell receptor beta chains follows, all from one sample in a study of naive and memory T cell subsets. One entry per CDR3 protein results from TCRdb running MiXCR on the UMI-ligation and nested PCR reads. Of over 130,000 distinct CDR3 sequences in the sample, approximately 21% are singletons; the top ten hold 0.6% to 0.7%. Sequencing input: naive CD8+ T cells from blood. The origin of the receptors is a human donor in good health. CDR3s include the opening cysteine and the closing phenylalanine or tryptophan.

>TRBV3-1
CASSQVIREGRGGNIQYF
>TRBV29-1
CSVERGGTVFSEQYF
>TRBV10-3
CAISEPDRENSYEQYF
>TRBV27
CASSSAPGGSYNEQFF
>TRBV19
CASSPGQPQPQHF
>TRBV15
CATSRATTGELFF
>TRBV28
CASSLWGFGGEGDEQFF
>TRBV28
CASSLVGGSSYEQYF
>TRBV28
CASSKNRDRRNQPQHF
>TRBV7-8
CASTYSGTGVTEAFF
>TRBV4-2
CASSQVGGEQYF
>TRBV27
CASSHVGGSIYNEQFF
>TRBV13
CASSLRDRWYEQYF
>TRBV29-1
CSVVLGAGELFF
>TRBV28
CASTVQGEREQYF
>TRBV5-1
CASSGGRGYEQYF
>TRBV11-2
CASSPWGGPSENTEAFF
>TRBV12-3/TRBV12-4
CASSLVGETEAFF
>TRBV12-3/TRBV12-4
CASSPGTSGIPHWDEQYF
>TRBV3-1
CASSSGQGNYEQYF
>TRBV27
CASSMMGGRNQPQHF
>TRBV2
CASRAGGTSYEQYF
>TRBV5-1
CASSDRQGENEQFF
>TRBV12-3/TRBV12-4
CASRSSGSNEQFF
>TRBV28
CASSFTGTEVEDTQYF
>TRBV5-1
CASSLAGNGAYEQYF
>TRBV6-1
CASSEPAGAGANEQFF
>TRBV7-9
CASSYRDKSSYEQYF
>TRBV10-3
CAISDRGPRELFF
>TRBV20-1
CSARDRGTGYEQYF
>TRBV6-1
CASSLPEQFF
>TRBV29-1
CSVEAQRGQETQYF
>TRBV3-1
CASSSGGGQPQHF
>TRBV6-6
CASSYSEEPFSGEQFF